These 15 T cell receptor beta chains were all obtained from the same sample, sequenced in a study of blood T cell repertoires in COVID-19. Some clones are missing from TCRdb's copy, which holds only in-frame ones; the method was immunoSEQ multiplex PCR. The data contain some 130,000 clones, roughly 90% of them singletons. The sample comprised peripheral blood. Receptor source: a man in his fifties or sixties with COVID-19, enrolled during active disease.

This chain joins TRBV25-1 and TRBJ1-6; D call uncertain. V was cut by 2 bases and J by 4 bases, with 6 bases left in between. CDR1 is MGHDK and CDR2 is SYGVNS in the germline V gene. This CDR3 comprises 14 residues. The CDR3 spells CASSETIYNSPLHF. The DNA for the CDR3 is TGTGCCAGCAGTGAAACAATTTATAATTCACCCCTCCACTTT.

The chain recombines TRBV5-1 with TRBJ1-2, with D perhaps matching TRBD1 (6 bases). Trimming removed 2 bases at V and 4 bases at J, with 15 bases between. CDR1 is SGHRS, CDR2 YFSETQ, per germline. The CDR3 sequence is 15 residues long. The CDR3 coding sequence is TGCGCCAGCAGCTTACAGGGCTCCCTTGGCTATGGCTACACCTTC. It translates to CASSLQGSLGYGYTF. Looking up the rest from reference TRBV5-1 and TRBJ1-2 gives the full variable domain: KAGVTQTPRYLIKTRGQQVTLSCSPISGHRSVSWYQQTPGQGLQFLFEYFSETQRNKGNFPGRFSGRQFSNSRSEMNVSTLELGDSALYLCASSLQGSLGYGYTFGSGTRLTVV.

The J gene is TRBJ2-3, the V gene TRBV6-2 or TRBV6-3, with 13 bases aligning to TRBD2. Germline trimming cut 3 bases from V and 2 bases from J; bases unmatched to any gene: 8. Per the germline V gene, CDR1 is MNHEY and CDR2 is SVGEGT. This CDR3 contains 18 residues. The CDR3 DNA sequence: TGTGCCAGCAGTTATGTACTAGCGGGGGGGCGGGCCACAGATACGCAGTATTTT. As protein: CASSYVLAGGRATDTQYF.

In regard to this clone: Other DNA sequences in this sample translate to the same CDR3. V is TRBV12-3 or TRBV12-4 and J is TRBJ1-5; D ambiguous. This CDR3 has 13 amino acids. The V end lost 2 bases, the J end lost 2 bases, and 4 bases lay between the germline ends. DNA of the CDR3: TGTGCCAGCAGTTTAAGAGGCAATCAGCCCCAGCATTTT. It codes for CASSLRGNQPQHF.

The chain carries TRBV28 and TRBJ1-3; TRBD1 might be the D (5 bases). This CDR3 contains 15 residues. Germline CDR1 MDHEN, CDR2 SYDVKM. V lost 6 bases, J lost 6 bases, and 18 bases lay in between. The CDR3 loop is CASSQGQRQKNTIYF. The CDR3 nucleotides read TGTGCCAGCAGCCAGGGCCAGAGACAGAAAAACACCATATATTTT.

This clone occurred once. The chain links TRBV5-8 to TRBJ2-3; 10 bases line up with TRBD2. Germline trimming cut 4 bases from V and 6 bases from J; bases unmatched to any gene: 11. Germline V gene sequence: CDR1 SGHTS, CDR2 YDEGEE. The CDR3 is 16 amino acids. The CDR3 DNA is TGTGCCAGCAGCGACTTAACTAGCGGGGTCCGGGATACGCAGTATTTT. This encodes CASSDLTSGVRDTQYF.

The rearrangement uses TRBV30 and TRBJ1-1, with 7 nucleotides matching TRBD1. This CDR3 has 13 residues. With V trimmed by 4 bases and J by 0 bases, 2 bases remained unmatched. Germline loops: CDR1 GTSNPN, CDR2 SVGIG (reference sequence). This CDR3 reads CAWKDRLNTEAFF. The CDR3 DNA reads TGTGCCTGGAAGGACAGGTTGAACACTGAAGCTTTCTTT.

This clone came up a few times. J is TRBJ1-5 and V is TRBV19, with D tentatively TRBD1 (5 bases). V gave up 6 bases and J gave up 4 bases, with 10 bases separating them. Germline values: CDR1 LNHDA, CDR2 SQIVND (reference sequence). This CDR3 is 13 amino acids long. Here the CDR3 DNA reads TGTGCCAGTAGGGAGACAGAAAATCAGCCCCAGCATTTT. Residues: CASRETENQPQHF. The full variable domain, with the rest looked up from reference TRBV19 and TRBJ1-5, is DGGITQSPKYLFRKEGQNVTLSCEQNLNHDAMYWYRQDPGQGLRLIYYSQIVNDFQKGDIAEGYSVSREKKESFPLTVTSAQKNPTAFYLCASRETENQPQHFGDGTRLSIL.

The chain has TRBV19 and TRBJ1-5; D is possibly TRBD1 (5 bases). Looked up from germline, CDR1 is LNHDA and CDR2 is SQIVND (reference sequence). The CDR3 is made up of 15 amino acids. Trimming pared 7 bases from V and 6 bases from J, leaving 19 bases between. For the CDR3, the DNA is TGTGCCAGTATGGGGGGAGGGCGGTTTTTTCAGCCCCAGCATTTT. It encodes CASMGGGRFFQPQHF.

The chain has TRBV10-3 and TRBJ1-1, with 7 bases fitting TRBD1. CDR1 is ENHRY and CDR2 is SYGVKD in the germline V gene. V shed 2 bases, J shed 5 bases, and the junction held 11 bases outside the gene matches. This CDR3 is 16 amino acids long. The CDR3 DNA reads TGTGCCATCAGTGAGCCCGCGGGACAGCGTGGGACTGAAGCTTTCTTT. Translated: CAISEPAGQRGTEAFF.

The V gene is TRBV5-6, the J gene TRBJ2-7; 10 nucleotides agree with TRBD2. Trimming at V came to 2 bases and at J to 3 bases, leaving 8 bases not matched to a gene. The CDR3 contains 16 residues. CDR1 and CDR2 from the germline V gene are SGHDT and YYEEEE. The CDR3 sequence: CASSFWTSGVIYEQYF. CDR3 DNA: TGTGCCAGCAGCTTCTGGACTAGCGGAGTTATCTACGAGCAGTACTTC. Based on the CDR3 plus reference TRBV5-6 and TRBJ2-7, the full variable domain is DAGVTQSPTHLIKTRGQQVTLRCSPKSGHDTVSWYQQALGQGPQFIFQYYEEEERQRGNFPDRFSGHQFPNYSSELNVNALLLGDSALYLCASSFWTSGVIYEQYFGPGTRLTVT.

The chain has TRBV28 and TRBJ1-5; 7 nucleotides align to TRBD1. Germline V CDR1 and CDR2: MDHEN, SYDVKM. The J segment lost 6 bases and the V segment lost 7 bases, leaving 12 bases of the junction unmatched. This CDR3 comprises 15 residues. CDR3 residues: CASILVDRPGQPQHF. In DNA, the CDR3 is TGTGCCAGCATCCTCGTGGACAGGCCGGGTCAGCCCCAGCATTTT.

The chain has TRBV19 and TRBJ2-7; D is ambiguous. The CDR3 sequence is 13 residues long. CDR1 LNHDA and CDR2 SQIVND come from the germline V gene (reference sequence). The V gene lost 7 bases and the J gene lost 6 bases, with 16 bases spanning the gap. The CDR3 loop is CASTGFRSSEQYF. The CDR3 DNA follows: TGTGCCAGTACCGGGTTCCGGTCGAGCGAGCAGTACTTC. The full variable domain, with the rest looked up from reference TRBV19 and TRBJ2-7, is DGGITQSPKYLFRKEGQNVTLSCEQNLNHDAMYWYRQDPGQGLRLIYYSQIVNDFQKGDIAEGYSVSREKKESFPLTVTSAQKNPTAFYLCASTGFRSSEQYFGPGTRLTVT.

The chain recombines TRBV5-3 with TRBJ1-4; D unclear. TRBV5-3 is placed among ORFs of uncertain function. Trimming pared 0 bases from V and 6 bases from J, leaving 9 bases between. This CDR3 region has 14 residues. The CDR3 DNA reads TGTGCCAGAAGCTTGGGGGAGGTTTATGAAAAACTGTTTTTT. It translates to CARSLGEVYEKLFF.

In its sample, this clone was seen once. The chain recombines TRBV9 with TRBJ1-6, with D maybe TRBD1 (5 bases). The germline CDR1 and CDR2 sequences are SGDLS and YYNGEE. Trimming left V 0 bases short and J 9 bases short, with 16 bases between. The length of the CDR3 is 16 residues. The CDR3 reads CASSVEEGRGGSPLHF. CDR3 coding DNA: TGTGCCAGCAGCGTAGAGGAGGGGAGGGGTGGTTCACCCCTCCACTTT.